Here is one T cell receptor beta chain with its context. Its target is not known. The source of the sample is a study of blood T cells in healthy people across ages. Study-level results: Significant beta diversity loss was already apparent by age around 40, declining roughly linearly.

A second PCR, run for about 7 to 12 cycles, used a sample-barcoded 5' primer plus a J-beta primer mix. Each cDNA molecule, via a template-switch adaptor with 12 random nucleotides, was tagged. TCRdb used MiXCR to reprocess the 5' RACE reads, holding one entry per CDR3 protein. Of 700,000 to 950,000 distinct CDR3 sequences listed, 55% to 75% are singletons. This TCR was recovered from a man aged 25 to 45 in good health. Sequenced sample: blood.

DNA of the CDR3: TGTGCCAGCAGCTTAGTATTCGGGGCGGAAGAGACCCAGTACTTC. Protein product: CASSLVFGAEETQYF. The chain recombines TRBV7-2 with TRBJ2-5; D is possibly TRBD1 or TRBD2 (5 bases each). The CDR3 length is 15 residues. Germline values: CDR1 SGHTA, CDR2 FQGNSA. The V and J ends lost 1 base and 3 bases respectively, with 12 bases between them.